This T cell receptor (beta chain) was observed in a study of T cell responses to AZD1222 COVID-19 vaccine. Concerning this clone: Its target is unknown.

Study-level findings and limits: Only a handful of AZD1222 recipients were seropositive at baseline.

Produced via immunoSEQ multiplex PCR; TCRdb's table is partial and in-frame only. The data show more than 250,000 clones, approximately 93% seen once. The sample here was peripheral blood, taken on day 0 of AZD1222 vaccination. The source is an adult in good health.

This CDR3 is CASSLGRGLYGYTF. The CDR3 bases are TGTGCCAGCAGTTTGGGCAGGGGGCTCTATGGCTACACCTTC. The chain couples TRBV6-5 to TRBJ1-2; 8 bases agree with TRBD1. Germline-derived CDR1 and CDR2 are MNHEY and SVGAGI. The CDR3 length is 14 residues. The V gene end was trimmed by 4 bases and the J gene end by 4 bases; junction bases not matched to a gene: 5.